This T cell receptor (beta chain) was captured in a study of T cells in Graves' hyperthyroidism and ophthalmopathy. Regarding the study as a whole: Most thyroid clonotypes that were expanded above 0.001 also turned up in blood.

There were TCR beta CDR3 regions amplified from RNA transcripts. Carried out on the TCR CDR3, a first-round RT-PCR used the HTBI primer set. TCRdb reprocessed the multiplex PCR reads with MiXCR, giving one entry per CDR3 protein. The sample contains a few hundred thousand distinct CDR3 sequences, about 14% of which appear only once. Reasons for excluding patients were uncontrolled infection, other autoimmune disease, pregnancy or lactation. Source material for PBMCs was 9 to 10 ml fresh peripheral blood. With 5 bases removed from V and 4 bases from J, the gap between germline ends came to 17 bases. The V gene's germline CDR1 is LNHDA and CDR2 SQIVND (reference sequence). The length of the CDR3 is 15 residues. A remark on this clonotype: Its antigen remains unidentified.

The chain joins TRBV19 to TRBJ1-1; D is perhaps TRBD1 (5 bases). Sequenced material: blood. The TCR originated in a man in his thirties or forties with Graves' hyperthyroidism that later progressed to Graves' ophthalmopathy. CDR3 sequence reads: CASSGSIGASTEAFF. In nucleotides, the CDR3 is TGTGCCAGTAGTGGCTCGATAGGGGCGAGCACTGAAGCTTTCTTT. Complete variable domain (other parts from reference TRBV19 and TRBJ1-1): DGGITQSPKYLFRKEGQNVTLSCEQNLNHDAMYWYRQDPGQGLRLIYYSQIVNDFQKGDIAEGYSVSREKKESFPLTVTSAQKNPTAFYLCASSGSIGASTEAFFGQGTRLTVV.